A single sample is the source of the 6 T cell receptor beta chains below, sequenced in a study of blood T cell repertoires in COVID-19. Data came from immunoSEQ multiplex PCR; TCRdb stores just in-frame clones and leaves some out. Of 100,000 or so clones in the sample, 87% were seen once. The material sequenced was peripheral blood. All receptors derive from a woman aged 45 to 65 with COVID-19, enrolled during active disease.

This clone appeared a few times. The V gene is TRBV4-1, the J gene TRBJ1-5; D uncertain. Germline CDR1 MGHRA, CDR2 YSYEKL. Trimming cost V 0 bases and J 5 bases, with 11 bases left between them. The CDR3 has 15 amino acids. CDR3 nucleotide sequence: TGCGCCAGCAGCCAAGATTCATGGCCCGATCAGCCCCAGCATTTT. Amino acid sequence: CASSQDSWPDQPQHF.

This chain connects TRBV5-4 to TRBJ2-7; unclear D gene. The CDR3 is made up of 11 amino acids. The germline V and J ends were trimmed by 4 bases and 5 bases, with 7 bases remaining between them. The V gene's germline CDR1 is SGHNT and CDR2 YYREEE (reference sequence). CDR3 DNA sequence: TGTGCCAGCAGCCGTCTCCACGAGCAGTACTTC. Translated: CASSRLHEQYF.

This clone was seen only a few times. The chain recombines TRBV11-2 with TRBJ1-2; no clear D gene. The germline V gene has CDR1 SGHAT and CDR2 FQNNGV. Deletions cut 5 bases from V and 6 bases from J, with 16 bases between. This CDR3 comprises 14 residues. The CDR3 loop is CASSVAGGRDGYTF. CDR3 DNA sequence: TGTGCCAGCAGCGTAGCGGGAGGGCGAGATGGCTACACCTTC.

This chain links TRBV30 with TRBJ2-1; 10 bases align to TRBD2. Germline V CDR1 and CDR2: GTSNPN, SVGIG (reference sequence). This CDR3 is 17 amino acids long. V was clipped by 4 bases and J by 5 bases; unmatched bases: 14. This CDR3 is CAWTTLTTSGADNEQFF. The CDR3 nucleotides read TGTGCCTGGACGACATTGACCACTAGCGGGGCCGACAATGAGCAGTTCTTC.

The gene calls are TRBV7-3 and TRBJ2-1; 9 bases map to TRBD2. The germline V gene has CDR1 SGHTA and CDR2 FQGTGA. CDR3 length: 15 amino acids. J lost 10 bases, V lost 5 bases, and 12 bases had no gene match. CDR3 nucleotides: TGTGCCAGCAGCGACGCGGGGGGGCCCGAACGCGAGCAGTTCTTC. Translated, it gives CASSDAGGPEREQFF.

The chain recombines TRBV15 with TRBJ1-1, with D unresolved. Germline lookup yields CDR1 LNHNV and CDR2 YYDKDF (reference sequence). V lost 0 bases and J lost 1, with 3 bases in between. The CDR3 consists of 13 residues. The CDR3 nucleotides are TGTGCCACCAGCAGAGACCAGAACACTGAAGCTTTCTTT. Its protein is CATSRDQNTEAFF.